This T cell receptor (beta chain) was documented in a study of T cells of healthy individuals. TCRdb re-analysed the 5' RACE reads in MiXCR, keeping a single row per CDR3 protein. The sample has roughly 76,000 distinct CDR3 sequences, about 5% seen once; the top ten hold roughly 7.5%. This clonotype was counted many times. V was trimmed by 6 bases and J by 1 base, leaving 9 bases between them. The CDR3 runs 13 residues. CDR1 and CDR2 (germline): SGHDN, FVKESK. The chain employs TRBV14 and TRBJ1-1; D perhaps matches TRBD1 (5 bases). This receptor was identified in a female donor in good health. In DNA form, the CDR3 reads TGTGCCAGCAGGCCCACAGGGAACACTGAAGCTTTCTTT. Protein product: CASRPTGNTEAFF. The full variable domain, its missing parts supplied by reference TRBV14 and TRBJ1-1, is EAGVTQFPSHSVIEKGQTVTLRCDPISGHDNLYWYRRVMGKEIKFLLHFVKESKQDESGMPNNRFLAERTGGTYSTLKVQPAELEDSGVYFCASRPTGNTEAFFGQGTRLTVV.